What follows are 30 T cell receptor beta chains derived from one specimen sequenced in a study of T-cell memory formation after mild COVID-19. TCRdb reprocessed the 5' RACE reads with MiXCR, giving one entry per CDR3 protein. The sample comprises around 430,000 distinct CDR3 sequences, 16% of which are singletons, and around a fifth rests with the top ten. The sample consisted of PBMCs or a T cell subset sorted from them (not recorded which). These receptors all come from a man younger than 35 who had mild COVID-19 (a few samples of this study predate the infection). Cell type and time point are not known.

This chain connects TRBV6-6 to TRBJ1-1; 7 bases are a match to TRBD1. CDR3 length: 19 residues. The trim removed 6 bases at V and 1 base at J, leaving 20 bases unmatched. Per germline, CDR1 MNHNY and CDR2 SVGAGI (reference sequence). This chain's CDR3 is CASRQGQRKSLHTNTEAFF. The CDR3 DNA is TGTGCCAGCAGACAGGGACAGAGAAAAAGTCTGCATACGAACACTGAAGCTTTCTTT.

This clonotype appeared a few times. This chain connects TRBV29-1 to TRBJ1-2, with TRBD1 matching 12 bases. Per germline, CDR1 SQVTM and CDR2 ANQGSEA. This CDR3 contains 14 residues. The V gene end was trimmed by 1 base and the J gene end by 8 bases; junction bases not matched to a gene: 5. For the CDR3, the DNA is TGCAGCGTTGAAGCCGGGACAGGGGGCGGGGGCTACACCTTC. Its translation is CSVEAGTGGGGYTF. Variable domain in full (rest from reference TRBV29-1 and TRBJ1-2): SAVISQKPSRDICQRGTSLTIQCQVDSQVTMMFWYRQQPGQSLTLIATANQGSEATYESGFVIDKFPISRPNLTFSTLTVSNMSPEDSSIYLCSVEAGTGGGGYTFGSGTRLTVV.

This clonotype was recorded a few times. Here the CDR3 DNA reads TGTGCCAGCAGTTTACGAATCGGGCGGGGGGGTCTTGTCGACATTCAGTACTTC. Translating it yields CASSLRIGRGGLVDIQYF. The chain is built from TRBV27 and TRBJ2-4; TRBD2 matches at 9 bases. The CDR3 is 18 residues long. J gave up 8 bases and V 2 bases, and 16 bases lay outside the gene matches. The V gene's germline CDR1 is MNHEY and CDR2 SMNVEV (reference sequence).

The chain recombines TRBV6-6 with TRBJ2-7, with 7 bases lining up with TRBD1. With 5 bases clipped from V and 5 bases from J, the junction kept 9 bases outside the gene matches. The CDR3 is 14 amino acids. Germline V lookup: CDR1 MNHNY, CDR2 SVGAGI (reference sequence). The CDR3, as DNA: TGTGCCAGCAGTGATCCGGGACAGTCGAACGAGCAGTACGTC. This codes for CASSDPGQSNEQYV.

The chain recombines TRBV2 with TRBJ1-1; 7 bases match TRBD1. The CDR3 runs to 15 residues. CDR1 and CDR2 from the germline V gene are SNHLY and FYNNEI. V shed 3 bases, J shed 0 bases, and the junction held 4 bases outside the gene matches. This chain's CDR3 is CASSDPTGLNTEAFF. In DNA, the CDR3 is TGTGCCAGCAGTGACCCGACAGGGTTGAACACTGAAGCTTTCTTT.

This clonotype has just a few counts. The chain uses TRBV5-4 and TRBJ2-1; 7 bases map to TRBD1. The CDR3 has 16 residues. CDR1 and CDR2 (germline): SGHNT, YYREEE (reference sequence). After removal of 8 bases from V and 9 bases from J, the junction contained 20 bases not matched to a gene. CDR3 nucleotide sequence: TGTGCCAGTGAGGGAAGGGGGCTCCTTAGAGGGGGTGAGCAGTTCTTC. It encodes CASEGRGLLRGGEQFF.

J is TRBJ2-7 and V is TRBV2; D not resolved. V was clipped by 6 bases and J by 6 bases, with 12 bases between them. This CDR3 is built from 12 residues. Germline V gene sequence: CDR1 SNHLY, CDR2 FYNNEI. In nucleotides, the CDR3 is TGTGCCAGCAGGGTTGAGGTGGGCGAGCAGTACGTC. Its protein product is CASRVEVGEQYV.

This clonotype has at least ten counts. The chain carries TRBV29-1 and TRBJ1-2; 7 bases map to TRBD1. With 7 bases clipped from V and 4 bases from J, the junction kept 6 bases outside the gene matches. The CDR3 contains 12 residues. CDR1 SQVTM and CDR2 ANQGSEA come from the germline V gene. Here the CDR3 DNA reads TGCAGCGCAAGACAGGGCGTCTATGGCTACACCTTC. This sequence encodes CSARQGVYGYTF.

This clonotype has a handful of counts. The chain links TRBV9 to TRBJ2-3; 12 bases are shared with TRBD1. The CDR3 is 15 residues long. V trimming: 4 bases; J trimming: 8 bases; junction bases outside the gene matches: 8. In germline, CDR1 is SGDLS, CDR2 YYNGEE. In DNA, the CDR3 is TGTGCCAGCAGCCCCGGGACAGGGGGCGGTGGTACGCAGTATTTT. Protein: CASSPGTGGGGTQYF.

This clonotype came up many times. The chain uses TRBV6-4 and TRBJ2-6; D is possibly TRBD2 (6 bases). V lost 7 bases, J lost 0 bases, and 19 bases lay in between. The CDR3 has 18 residues. The germline gives CDR1 MRHNA, CDR2 SNTAGT. CDR3 coding DNA: TGTGCCAGCACACCTTCGGGAGCTTCCCTCTCTGGGGCCAACGTCCTGACTTTC. Translation gives CASTPSGASLSGANVLTF.

A few counts support this clonotype. The chain combines TRBV7-3 with TRBJ2-2; D is ambiguous. V lost 4 bases, J lost 6 bases, and 3 bases lay in between. Germline values: CDR1 SGHTA, CDR2 FQGTGA. The CDR3 totals 11 residues. CDR3 in amino acids: CASSYAGELFF. CDR3 nucleotide sequence: TGTGCCAGCAGCTACGCCGGGGAGCTGTTTTTT. Together with reference TRBV7-3 and TRBJ2-2, the CDR3 gives the full variable domain: GAGVSQTPSNKVTEKGKYVELRCDPISGHTALYWYRQSLGQGPEFLIYFQGTGAADDSGLPNDRFFAVRPEGSVSTLKIQRTERGDSAVYLCASSYAGELFFGEGSRLTVL.

This clonotype was recorded a few times. The chain recombines TRBV9 with TRBJ2-7, with D perhaps TRBD2 (6 bases). V lost 0 bases and J 4 bases, leaving 11 bases between the germline ends. Germline assignment: CDR1 SGDLS and CDR2 YYNGEE. CDR3 size: 14 residues. CDR3 amino acids: CASSVAGDLYEQYF. CDR3 DNA: TGTGCCAGCAGCGTAGCCGGGGACTTGTACGAGCAGTACTTC.

This clonotype was detected a few times. The chain combines TRBV18 with TRBJ2-7; D gene uncertain. With 2 bases removed from V and 6 bases from J, the gap between germline ends came to 8 bases. The CDR3 is 12 residues long. Germline CDR1 KGHSH, CDR2 LQKENI. CDR3 DNA sequence: TGTGCCAGCTCACCATTGCCCGGCGAGCAGTACGTC. Amino acids: CASSPLPGEQYV.

The chain joins TRBV7-3 to TRBJ2-3, with D perhaps matching TRBD1 or TRBD2 (5 bases each). The CDR3 consists of 15 residues. Trimming shortened V by 3 bases and J by 2 bases, and 12 bases separated the two germline ends. The germline gives CDR1 SGHTA, CDR2 FQGTGA. The CDR3 spells CASSFTGRHTDTQYF. CDR3 DNA sequence: TGTGCCAGCAGCTTTACGGGACGCCACACAGATACGCAGTATTTT. Full variable domain (missing parts from reference TRBV7-3 and TRBJ2-3): GAGVSQTPSNKVTEKGKYVELRCDPISGHTALYWYRQSLGQGPEFLIYFQGTGAADDSGLPNDRFFAVRPEGSVSTLKIQRTERGDSAVYLCASSFTGRHTDTQYFGPGTRLTVL.

The sample holds a few counts of this clonotype. This chain uses TRBV6-5 with TRBJ2-4; D unclear. The V end was cut by 2 bases, the J end by 8 bases, with 13 bases between. Germline V gene lookup returns CDR1 MNHEY and CDR2 SVGAGI. The CDR3 runs 14 residues. This CDR3 reads CASSYGWLGDIQYF. CDR3 bases: TGTGCCAGCAGTTACGGGTGGCTTGGGGACATTCAGTACTTC.

This clonotype was detected ten times or more. The chain uses TRBV5-1 and TRBJ2-1, with 7 bases aligning to TRBD2. V lost 0 bases and J lost 4; bases outside the gene matches: 7. Germline values: CDR1 SGHRS, CDR2 YFSETQ. The CDR3 extends over 16 amino acids. The CDR3 is CASSLDPGGGYNEQFF. CDR3 bases: TGCGCCAGCAGCTTGGACCCGGGGGGTGGATACAATGAGCAGTTCTTC.

This sequence joins TRBV7-9 and TRBJ2-5; unclear D gene. The germline V and J ends were trimmed by 3 bases and 2 bases, with 13 bases remaining between them. Germline V CDR1 and CDR2: SEHNR, FQNEAQ (reference sequence). The CDR3 consists of 15 residues. The CDR3 nucleotides are TGTGCCAGCAGCTTGGGTAACCTCCCGCAAGAGACCCAGTACTTC. It translates to CASSLGNLPQETQYF.

This clonotype came up many times. The chain uses TRBV4-3 and TRBJ2-7; D possibly matches TRBD1 or TRBD2 (5 bases each). There are 15 residues in the CDR3. V was shortened by 0 bases and J by 5 bases, with 14 bases between the two germline ends. The germline gives CDR1 LGHNA, CDR2 YSLEER. The DNA of the CDR3 is TGCGCCAGCAGCCAAGAAAGCAGGGTGGGACACGAGCAGTACTTC. Translating gives CASSQESRVGHEQYF.

This clonotype was counted between two and nine times. The CDR3 loop reads CASSLEFYEQYV. CDR3 bases: TGTGCCAGTAGTCTTGAGTTCTACGAGCAGTACGTC. The chain has TRBV19 and TRBJ2-7; D is uncertain. CDR1 is LNHDA and CDR2 is SQIVND in the germline V gene (reference sequence). CDR3 size: 12 residues. Between the trimmed V and J ends, which lost 5 bases and 3 bases, there was a span of 8 bases.

The gene calls are TRBV4-1 and TRBJ2-6; no clear D gene. Germline CDR1 reads MGHRA; CDR2 reads YSYEKL. The length of the CDR3 is 16 residues. Trimming took off 3 bases at V and 0 bases at J, with 9 bases between the two ends. Written as DNA, the CDR3 is TGCGCCAGCAGCCACCCCCTGCTCTCTGGGGCCAACGTCCTGACTTTC. It is translated as CASSHPLLSGANVLTF.

The table lists this clonotype with many counts. The rearrangement joins TRBV5-1 to TRBJ2-3, with 8 bases aligning to TRBD1. After removal of 3 bases from V and 1 base from J, the junction contained 7 bases not matched to a gene. Germline V gene sequence: CDR1 SGHRS, CDR2 YFSETQ. This CDR3 has 16 amino acids. CDR3 sequence (DNA): TGCGCCAGCAGCTATTCAGGGGGCTATGGCACAGATACGCAGTATTTT. Residues: CASSYSGGYGTDTQYF.

This clonotype was counted at least ten times. As DNA, the CDR3 is TGTGCCAGCAGATGGACTAGCGGGGGACATCCCTTTAGCACAGATACGCAGTATTTT. It codes for CASRWTSGGHPFSTDTQYF. J is TRBJ2-3 and V is TRBV5-8; TRBD2 matches 13 bases. The length of the CDR3 is 19 residues. Losses at the gene ends were 5 bases for V and 0 bases for J; bases not matched to a gene: 12. Germline V gives CDR1 SGHTS, CDR2 YDEGEE. The full variable domain, completed using reference TRBV5-8 and TRBJ2-3, is EAGVTQSPTHLIKTRGQQATLRCSPISGHTSVYWYQQALGLGLQFLLWYDEGEERNRGNFPPRFSGRQFPNYSSELNVNALELEDSALYLCASRWTSGGHPFSTDTQYFGPGTRLTVL.

The rearrangement joins TRBV7-9 to TRBJ2-5; D unresolved. Germline CDR1 and CDR2: SEHNR and FQNEAQ (reference sequence). The V end was cut by 8 bases, the J end by 5 bases, with 9 bases between. CDR3 length equals 11 residues. The CDR3 coding sequence is TGTGCCAGCCAATCGTGGGAGACCCAGTACTTC. Residues: CASQSWETQYF. Complete variable domain (other parts from reference TRBV7-9 and TRBJ2-5): DTGVSQNPRHKITKRGQNVTFRCDPISEHNRLYWYRQTLGQGPEFLTYFQNEAQLEKSRLLSDRFSAERPKGSFSTLEIQRTEQGDSAMYLCASQSWETQYFGPGTRLLVL.

The chain uses TRBV9 and TRBJ2-1; D is possibly TRBD2 (5 bases). V lost 0 bases to trimming and J lost 5 bases, with 12 bases between them. CDR3 length: 15 residues. Looked up from germline, CDR1 is SGDLS and CDR2 is YYNGEE. In DNA form, the CDR3 reads TGTGCCAGCAGCGTAGAACGAGGGCTTAACAATGAGCAGTTCTTC. Translating gives CASSVERGLNNEQFF.

This clonotype was seen only a few times. The chain employs TRBV28 and TRBJ2-2; tentative D call: TRBD2 (5 bases). Germline V lookup: CDR1 MDHEN, CDR2 SYDVKM. The CDR3 sequence is 11 residues long. The V end lost 5 bases, the J end lost 7 bases, and 5 bases lay between the germline ends. The CDR3 loop reads CASSEGGELFF. Written as DNA, the CDR3 is TGTGCCAGCAGTGAGGGCGGGGAGCTGTTTTTT.

This clonotype was observed a handful of times. The rearrangement joins TRBV3-1 to TRBJ2-5; D gene ambiguous. The CDR3 runs 14 residues. Trimming took 0 bases from V and 2 from J, leaving 7 bases between them. Per germline, CDR1 LGHDT and CDR2 YNNKEL (reference sequence). This CDR3 reads CASSQEPRQETQYF. The CDR3 DNA reads TGTGCCAGCAGCCAAGAACCCCGTCAAGAGACCCAGTACTTC.

The chain recombines TRBV6-2 or TRBV6-3 with TRBJ2-3; no definite D call. Trimming shortened V by 4 bases and J by 4 bases, and 3 bases separated the two germline ends. The CDR3 loop spans 11 amino acids. Germline CDR1 is MNHEY and CDR2 is SVGEGT. CDR3 sequence: CASSWADTQYF. The CDR3 nucleotides read TGTGCCAGCAGTTGGGCAGATACGCAGTATTTT.

J is TRBJ1-2 and V is TRBV9; possibly TRBD1 for D (6 bases). Germline V gene lookup returns CDR1 SGDLS and CDR2 YYNGEE. V lost 4 bases and J 7 bases, leaving 17 bases between the germline ends. This CDR3 has 14 residues. The CDR3 nucleotides read TGTGCCAGCAGCCGGGACACACCTTATGGTGGCTACACCTTC. Its translation is CASSRDTPYGGYTF.

This clonotype was counted at least ten times. The chain carries TRBV20-1 and TRBJ2-6; TRBD1 might be the D (5 bases). The V end was cut by 5 bases, the J end by 0 bases, with 5 bases between. This CDR3 comprises 13 residues. In germline, CDR1 is DFQATT, CDR2 SNEGSKA (reference sequence). DNA of the CDR3: TGCAGTGCTGACAGCTCTGGGGCCAACGTCCTGACTTTC. This encodes CSADSSGANVLTF.

The rearrangement uses TRBV18 and TRBJ2-5; D perhaps matches TRBD2 (5 bases). Germline lookup yields CDR1 KGHSH and CDR2 LQKENI. Trimming took 1 base from V and 4 from J, leaving 13 bases between them. This CDR3 is built from 15 residues. CDR3 DNA sequence: TGTGCCAGCTCACCACAGGGAGCAGGATCAGAGACCCAGTACTTC. The encoded protein is CASSPQGAGSETQYF.